Following are 11 T cell receptor beta chains from one sample sequenced in a study of blood T cell repertoires in COVID-19. Generated by immunoSEQ multiplex PCR, the TCRdb table keeps only in-frame clones and is missing some. This sample has 100,000 to 150,000 clones, with around 87% found just once. Material for sequencing was peripheral blood. Receptors originate from a man between 65 and 80 years old with active COVID-19.

V gene TRBV24-1 combines with J gene TRBJ2-1; 7 bases are a match to TRBD2. Germline V gives CDR1 KGHDR, CDR2 SFDVKD. The CDR3 has 13 residues. Trimming at V came to 2 bases and at J to 10 bases, leaving 4 bases not matched to a gene. The CDR3 spells CATSDSGLGEQFF. The CDR3 DNA reads TGTGCCACCAGTGATTCAGGACTAGGAGAGCAGTTCTTC.

The chain joins TRBV7-9 to TRBJ1-1; D not certain. The V and J ends lost 5 bases and 0 bases respectively, with 10 bases between them. Germline V gene sequence: CDR1 SEHNR, CDR2 FQNEAQ (reference sequence). This CDR3 is 14 amino acids long. The CDR3 sequence is CASSLNAMNTEAFF. The CDR3 region has the DNA TGTGCCAGCAGCCTGAATGCGATGAACACTGAAGCTTTCTTT. The whole variable domain, remainder taken from reference TRBV7-9 and TRBJ1-1, is DTGVSQNPRHKITKRGQNVTFRCDPISEHNRLYWYRQTLGQGPEFLTYFQNEAQLEKSRLLSDRFSAERPKGSFSTLEIQRTEQGDSAMYLCASSLNAMNTEAFFGQGTRLTVV.

The chain joins TRBV6-2 or TRBV6-3 to TRBJ1-5, with 8 bases lining up with TRBD1. Trimming took 6 bases from V and 4 from J; bases not matched to a gene: 5. Germline V CDR1 and CDR2: MNHEY, SVGEGT. The CDR3 is 14 amino acids. The CDR3 DNA is TGTGCCAGCAGCCCGAACAGGGGGAATCAGCCCCAGCATTTT. Protein: CASSPNRGNQPQHF.

CDR3 region: CSVVLAAYEQYF. CDR3 DNA: TGCAGCGTAGTACTAGCGGCCTACGAGCAGTACTTC. This chain links TRBV29-1 with TRBJ2-7; 8 bases align to TRBD2. The CDR3 loop spans 12 amino acids. The trim removed 6 bases at V and 2 bases at J, leaving 3 bases unmatched. Germline-derived CDR1 and CDR2 are SQVTM and ANQGSEA.

This clone was seen a few times. The chain recombines TRBV5-1 with TRBJ1-6; 11 bases are shared with TRBD1. V gave up 1 base and J gave up 8 bases; unmatched junction bases: 2. Per germline, CDR1 SGHRS and CDR2 YFSETQ. This CDR3 contains 15 residues. The CDR3 bases are TGCGCCAGCAGCTTGATGGGACAGGGGGATTCACCCCTCCACTTT. Translating it yields CASSLMGQGDSPLHF.

Points on this clone: A read error may account for a junction end that differs from germline. Other DNA variants within this sample encode the same CDR3. The V gene is TRBV9, the J gene TRBJ2-2, with 7 bases that match TRBD1. CDR1 is SGDLS and CDR2 is YYNGEE in the germline V gene. The CDR3 has 15 amino acids. For the CDR3, the DNA is TGTGCCAGTAGCGCCAACAGGGGAGAGACCGGGGAGCTGTTTTTT. This codes for CASSANRGETGELFF.

This clone was found once. The chain uses TRBV28 and TRBJ1-1; no clear D gene. From germline, CDR1 is MDHEN and CDR2 SYDVKM. V dropped 1 base and J dropped 10 bases, with 10 bases sitting between them. This CDR3 contains 12 residues. The CDR3 DNA follows: TGTGCCAGCAGTTTATTGGGCGAAAGAGCTTTCTTT. It encodes CASSLLGERAFF.

This clone appeared a few times. The J gene is TRBJ1-2, the V gene TRBV10-3; weak D call: TRBD1 (6 bases). This CDR3 region has 14 residues. CDR1 is ENHRY and CDR2 is SYGVKD in the germline V gene. Trimming shortened V by 8 bases and J by 1 base, and 14 bases separated the two germline ends. For the CDR3, the DNA is TGTGCCATCGCACCCTCCAGGGGTAACTATGGCTACACCTTC. Translating it yields CAIAPSRGNYGYTF.

J is TRBJ1-5 and V is TRBV28; the match to TRBD1 covers 7 bases. CDR1 and CDR2 from the germline V gene are MDHEN and SYDVKM. J gave up 0 bases and V 6 bases, and 8 bases lay outside the gene matches. CDR3 length: 16 amino acids. The CDR3 nucleotides read TGTGCCAGCAGCCTACGACAGGGAATTAGCAATCAGCCCCAGCATTTT. Translating it yields CASSLRQGISNQPQHF.

The chain is built from TRBV6-5 and TRBJ2-2, with D hard to call. This CDR3 contains 13 residues. Germline CDR1 is MNHEY and CDR2 is SVGAGI. CDR3 sequence: CVIRDVNTGELFF. CDR3 bases: TGTGTTATTAGAGATGTGAACACCGGGGAGCTGTTTTTT.

The gene calls are TRBV5-1 and TRBJ2-3; weak D call: TRBD2 (5 bases). V was cut by 3 bases and J by 2 bases, with 16 bases left in between. Per the germline V gene, CDR1 is SGHRS and CDR2 is YFSETQ. The CDR3 covers 16 residues. CDR3 amino acids: CASSSLGSGFTDTQYF. The CDR3 region has the DNA TGCGCCAGCAGCTCACTAGGTTCTGGTTTCACAGATACGCAGTATTTT.